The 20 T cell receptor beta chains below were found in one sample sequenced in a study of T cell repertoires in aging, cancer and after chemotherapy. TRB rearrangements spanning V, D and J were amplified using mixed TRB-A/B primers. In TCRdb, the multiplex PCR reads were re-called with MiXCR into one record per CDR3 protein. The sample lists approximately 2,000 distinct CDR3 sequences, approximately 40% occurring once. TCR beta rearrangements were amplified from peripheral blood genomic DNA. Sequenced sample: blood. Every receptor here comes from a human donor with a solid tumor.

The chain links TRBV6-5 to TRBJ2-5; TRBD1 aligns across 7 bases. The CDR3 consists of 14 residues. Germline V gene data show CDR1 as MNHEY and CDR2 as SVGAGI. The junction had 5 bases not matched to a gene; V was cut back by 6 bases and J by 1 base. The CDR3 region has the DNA TGTGCCAGCAGCCCGGGACAGTTCCAAGAGACCCAGTACTTC. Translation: CASSPGQFQETQYF.

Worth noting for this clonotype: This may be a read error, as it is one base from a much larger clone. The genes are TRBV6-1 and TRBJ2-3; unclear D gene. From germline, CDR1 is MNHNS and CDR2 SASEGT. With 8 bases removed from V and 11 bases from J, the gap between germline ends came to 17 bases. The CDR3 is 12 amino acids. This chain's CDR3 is CASVGSTGRQYF. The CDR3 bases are TGTGCCAGCGTAGGCTCCACGGGTCGGCAGTATTTT.

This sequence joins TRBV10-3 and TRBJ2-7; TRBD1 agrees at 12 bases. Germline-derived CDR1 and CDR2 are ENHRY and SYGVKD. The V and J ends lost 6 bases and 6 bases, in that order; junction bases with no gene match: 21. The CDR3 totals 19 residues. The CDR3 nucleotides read TGTGCCATCAGCGCGTCACTCCGGGACAGGGGGCGAGGGGGGGGCGAGCAGTACTTC. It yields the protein CAISASLRDRGRGGGEQYF.

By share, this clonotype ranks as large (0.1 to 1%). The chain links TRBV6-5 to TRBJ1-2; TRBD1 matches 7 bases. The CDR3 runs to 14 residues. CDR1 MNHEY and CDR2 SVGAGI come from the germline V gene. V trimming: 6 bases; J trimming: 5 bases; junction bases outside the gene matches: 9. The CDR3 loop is CASRKRDRAYGYTF. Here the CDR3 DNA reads TGTGCCAGCAGGAAGCGAGACAGGGCTTATGGCTACACCTTC.

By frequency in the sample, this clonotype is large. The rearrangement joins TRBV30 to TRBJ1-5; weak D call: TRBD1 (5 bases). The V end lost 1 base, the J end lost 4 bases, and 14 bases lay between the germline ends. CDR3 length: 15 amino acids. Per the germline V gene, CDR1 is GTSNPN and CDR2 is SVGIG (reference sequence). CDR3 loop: CAWSGFGGLNQPQHF. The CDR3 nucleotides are TGTGCCTGGAGTGGTTTTGGGGGGTTGAATCAGCCCCAGCATTTT.

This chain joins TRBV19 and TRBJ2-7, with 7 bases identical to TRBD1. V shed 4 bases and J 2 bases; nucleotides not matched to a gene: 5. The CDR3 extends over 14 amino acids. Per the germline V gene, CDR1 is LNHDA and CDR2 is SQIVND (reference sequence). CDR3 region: CASSTEGGPYEQYF. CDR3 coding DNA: TGTGCCAGTAGTACCGAAGGGGGCCCCTACGAGCAGTACTTC.

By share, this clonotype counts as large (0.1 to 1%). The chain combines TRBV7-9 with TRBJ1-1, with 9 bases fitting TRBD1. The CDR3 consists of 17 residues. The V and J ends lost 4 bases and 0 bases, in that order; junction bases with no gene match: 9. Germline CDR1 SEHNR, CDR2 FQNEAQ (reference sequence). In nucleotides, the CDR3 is TGTGCCAGCAGCTCACATGATACAGGGGGCATGAACACTGAAGCTTTCTTT. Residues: CASSSHDTGGMNTEAFF.

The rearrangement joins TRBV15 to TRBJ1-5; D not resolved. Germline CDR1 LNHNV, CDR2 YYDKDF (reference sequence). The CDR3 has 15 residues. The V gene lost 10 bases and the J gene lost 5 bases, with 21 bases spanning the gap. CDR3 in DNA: TGTGCCAGCAGTTCCCCCGAGGGCCTTGATCAGCCCCAGCATTTT. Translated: CASSSPEGLDQPQHF.

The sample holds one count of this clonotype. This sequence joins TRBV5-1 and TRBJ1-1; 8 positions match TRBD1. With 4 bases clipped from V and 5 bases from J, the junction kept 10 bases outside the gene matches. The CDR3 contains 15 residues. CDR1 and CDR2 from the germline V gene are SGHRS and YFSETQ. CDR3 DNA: TGCGCCAGCAGCCTTGAAAGGACAGGGCGTACTGAAGCTTTCTTT. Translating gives CASSLERTGRTEAFF.

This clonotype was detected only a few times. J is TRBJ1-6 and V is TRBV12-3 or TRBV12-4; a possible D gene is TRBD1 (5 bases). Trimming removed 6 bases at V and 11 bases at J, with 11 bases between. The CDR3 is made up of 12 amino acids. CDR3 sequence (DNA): TGTGCCAGCAGCCCAGACAGTACACCCCTCCACTTT. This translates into CASSPDSTPLHF.

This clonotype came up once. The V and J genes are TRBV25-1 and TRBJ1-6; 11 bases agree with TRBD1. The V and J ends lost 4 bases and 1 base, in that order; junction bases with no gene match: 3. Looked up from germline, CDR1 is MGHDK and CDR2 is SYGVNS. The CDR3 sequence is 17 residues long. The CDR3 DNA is TGTGCCAGCAGTGGGGGACAGGGGGTATCCTATAATTCACCCCTCCACTTT. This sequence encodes CASSGGQGVSYNSPLHF.

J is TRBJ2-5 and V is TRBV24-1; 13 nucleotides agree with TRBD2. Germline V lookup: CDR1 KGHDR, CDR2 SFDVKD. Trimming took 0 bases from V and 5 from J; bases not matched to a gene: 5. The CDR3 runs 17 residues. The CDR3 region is CATSDLGTSGDWETQYF. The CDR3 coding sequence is TGTGCCACCAGTGATTTGGGGACTAGCGGGGATTGGGAGACCCAGTACTTC.

The CDR3 DNA sequence: TGTGCCAGCAGCTCGGATCGGTACAGTCCCTACGAGCAGTACGTC. As protein: CASSSDRYSPYEQYV. V usage is TRBV5-6 and J usage is TRBJ2-7; D is unresolved. Trimming removed 3 bases from V and 2 bases from J, with 15 bases in between. Germline assignment: CDR1 SGHDT and CDR2 YYEEEE. This CDR3 has 15 residues.

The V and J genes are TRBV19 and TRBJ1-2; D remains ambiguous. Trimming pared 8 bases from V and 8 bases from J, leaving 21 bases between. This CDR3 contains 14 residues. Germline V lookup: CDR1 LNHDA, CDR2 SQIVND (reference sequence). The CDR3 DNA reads TGTGCCAGTCTCCCGACTAGGGAACAAGTCGGCTACACCTTC. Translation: CASLPTREQVGYTF.

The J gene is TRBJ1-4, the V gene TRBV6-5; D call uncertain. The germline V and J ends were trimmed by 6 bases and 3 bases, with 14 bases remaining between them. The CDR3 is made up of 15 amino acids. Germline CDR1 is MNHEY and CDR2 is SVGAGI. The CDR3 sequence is CASSPLRPSNEKLFF. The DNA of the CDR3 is TGTGCCAGCAGCCCCCTGAGGCCTTCTAATGAAAAACTGTTTTTT.

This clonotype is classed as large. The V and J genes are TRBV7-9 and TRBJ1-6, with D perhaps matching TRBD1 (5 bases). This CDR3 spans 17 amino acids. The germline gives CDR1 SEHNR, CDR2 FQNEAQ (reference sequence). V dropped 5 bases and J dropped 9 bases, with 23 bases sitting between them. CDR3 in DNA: TGTGCCAGCAGCACTCACGACCAGGGAGGAGTGGGTTCACCCCTCCACTTT. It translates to CASSTHDQGGVGSPLHF.

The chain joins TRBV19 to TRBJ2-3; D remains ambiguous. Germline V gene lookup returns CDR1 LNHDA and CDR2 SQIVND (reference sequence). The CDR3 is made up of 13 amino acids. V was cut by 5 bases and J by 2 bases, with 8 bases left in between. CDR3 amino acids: CASSYTITDTQYF. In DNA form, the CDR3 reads TGTGCCAGTAGTTACACGATCACAGATACGCAGTATTTT. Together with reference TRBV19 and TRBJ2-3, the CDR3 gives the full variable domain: DGGITQSPKYLFRKEGQNVTLSCEQNLNHDAMYWYRQDPGQGLRLIYYSQIVNDFQKGDIAEGYSVSREKKESFPLTVTSAQKNPTAFYLCASSYTITDTQYFGPGTRLTVL.

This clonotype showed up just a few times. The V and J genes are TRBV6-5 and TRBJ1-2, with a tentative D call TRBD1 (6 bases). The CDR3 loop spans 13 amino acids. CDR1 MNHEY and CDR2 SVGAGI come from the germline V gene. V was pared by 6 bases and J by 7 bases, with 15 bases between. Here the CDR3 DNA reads TGTGCCAGCAGCCCGGACAGAATAAGTGGCTACACCTTC. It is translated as CASSPDRISGYTF.

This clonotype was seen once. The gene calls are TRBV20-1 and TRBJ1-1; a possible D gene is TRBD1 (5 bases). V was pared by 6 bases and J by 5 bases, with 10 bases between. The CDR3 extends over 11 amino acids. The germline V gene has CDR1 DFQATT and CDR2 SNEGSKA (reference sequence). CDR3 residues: CSAREETEAFF. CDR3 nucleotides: TGCAGTGCCAGGGAGGAGACTGAAGCTTTCTTT.

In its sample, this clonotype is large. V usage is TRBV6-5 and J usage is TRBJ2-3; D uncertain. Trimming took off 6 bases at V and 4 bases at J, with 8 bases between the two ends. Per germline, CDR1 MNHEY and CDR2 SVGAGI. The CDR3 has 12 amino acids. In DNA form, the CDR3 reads TGTGCCAGCAGCCCAGGATCAGATACGCAGTATTTT. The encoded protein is CASSPGSDTQYF.